The clone carrying this T cell receptor (beta chain) was counted many times. The data belong to a study of regulatory T cells in long-lasting Graves disease. Relying on iRepertoire HTBI primers and Arm-PCR of CDR3 regions, the team built TCR beta libraries. TCRdb processed the multiplex PCR reads anew with MiXCR; each CDR3 protein has one entry. This sample has about 210,000 distinct CDR3 sequences, with approximately 18% found just once. Germline V gene sequence: CDR1 LNHDA, CDR2 SQIVND (reference sequence). This CDR3 has 17 residues. V trimming: 7 bases; J trimming: 0 bases; junction bases outside the gene matches: 11. The time point here: newly diagnosed GD, antithyroid drugs for less than 3 months. From RNA extracted from PBMCs, the TCR library was made. The sample was also reused in another study, on T cells in Graves' hyperthyroidism and ophthalmopathy. That work adds: The HTBI primer set was used in a first-round RT-PCR of the TCR CDR3. In blood, most of the thyroid clonotypes expanded above 0.001 were also present.

The sequences come from peripheral blood mononuclear cells (PBMCs), collected at new diagnosis, from a patient treated with antithyroid drugs. J is TRBJ2-7 and V is TRBV19, with TRBD1 identical over 11 bases. This sequence was found in a woman between 25 and 40 years old with Graves disease. The CDR3 loop is CASIWTGGEGSSYEQYF. The CDR3 nucleotides are TGTGCCAGTATCTGGACAGGGGGCGAAGGGAGCTCCTACGAGCAGTACTTC. Drawing the rest from reference TRBV19 and TRBJ2-7, the complete variable domain is DGGITQSPKYLFRKEGQNVTLSCEQNLNHDAMYWYRQDPGQGLRLIYYSQIVNDFQKGDIAEGYSVSREKKESFPLTVTSAQKNPTAFYLCASIWTGGEGSSYEQYFGPGTRLTVT.